This record concerns one TCR beta chain sequence. Its antigen is not identified. The sample is drawn from a study of T cell responses to AZD1222 COVID-19 vaccine. Findings and caveats of the study: Most donors were white British, females outnumbered males, and clonal diversity was possibly underestimated.

Clones were sequenced by immunoSEQ multiplex PCR, and TCRdb holds only the in-frame ones, with some missing. Of 150,000 or so clones in the sample, roughly 90% were seen once. Losses at the gene ends were 5 bases for V and 6 bases for J; bases not matched to a gene: 5. The germline V gene has CDR1 SEHNR and CDR2 FQNEAQ (reference sequence). CDR3 length: 14 amino acids. V gene TRBV7-9 combines with J gene TRBJ1-1, with TRBD1 identical over 11 bases. The starting material was peripheral blood, obtained on day 0 of MenACWY control vaccination. This TCR was recovered from an adult in good health. Here the CDR3 DNA reads TGTGCCAGCAGCCAATCGGGACAGGGGGCTGAAGCTTTCTTT. It translates to CASSQSGQGAEAFF. Looking up the rest from reference TRBV7-9 and TRBJ1-1 gives the full variable domain: DTGVSQNPRHKITKRGQNVTFRCDPISEHNRLYWYRQTLGQGPEFLTYFQNEAQLEKSRLLSDRFSAERPKGSFSTLEIQRTEQGDSAMYLCASSQSGQGAEAFFGQGTRLTVV.